This record looks at one T cell receptor beta chain sequence and its context. The antigen it binds to is not known. Base qualities were left out, and no much larger clone turns up one base away. The data were taken from a study of shared clonotypes between healthy human individuals (dated by TCRdb to between 2020 and 2021). Turning to the overall study: A couple of women and three men aged 18 to 49 years were included in the cohort. To increase sequencing depth and limit assay-specific biases, TCR repertoire library preparation and sequencing were carried out by different laboratories using diverse techniques. Between about 0.94 and 10 billion PBMCs per donor were obtained by leukapheresis. For each donor, CD4 naive and CD4 memory were each run on three plates, CD8 naive on two plates, and CD8 memory on one plate. Blood TCR repertoires of a handful of healthy adults were deeply sequenced to estimate repertoire size and the extent of clonotype sharing between individuals. General findings and caveats noted by the study authors: Based on pairwise subsampling, the degree of clonotype sharing among donors was expected to be affected by sequencing depth. Sharing across a few donors was observed for approximately 5% of naive CD4, over 3% of naive CD8, over 2% of memory CD4, and less than 0.45% of memory CD8 clonotypes. Sampling was restricted to blood, and TCR repertoires in tissues likely differ from the TCR repertoires found in blood. Compared with non-shared clonotypes, clonotypes shared by all four sorted-subset donors had higher generation probabilities. Naive subsets generally had larger estimated clonotype richness than memory subsets. The genetic and exposure-history diversity represented was limited by the small number of donors. Incomplete sequencing was indicated by rarefaction of sorted-subset datasets, despite the large sequencing depth.

Using the deep immunoSEQ assay, multiplex PCR amplified TCR CDR3 regions from genomic DNA. For each cell subset, the extracted genomic DNA was distributed evenly across all wells of several immunoSEQ 96-well plates, and each plate served as one replicate. For sorted subsets, approximately 200 ng of genomic DNA, equivalent to 25,000 to 35,000 T cell genomes, went into each replicate PCR. Purified libraries were quantified with a Qubit 3.0 fluorometer, sized on a Bioanalyzer 2100, and re-quantified with the KAPA Library Quantification kit. Every immunoSEQ 96-well plate was sequenced on a separate single-read 150-cycle Illumina NextSeq 550 flow cell. In the authors' own workflow: Because the immunoSEQ output included only junctional sequences and no quality scores, the filtering could not be the same as the filtering used for full-length reads. Sequences were annotated with PyIR, a Python wrapper for IgBLAST v1.9, using IMGT germline references to assign V/J genes and CDR3. Reads were removed for weak V/J assignments (E-value above 1e-6), missing CDR3, stop codons, out-of-frame junctions, or ambiguous translated residues. V3J clonotypes were defined as sequences sharing an identical inferred V gene, J gene, and CDR3 amino acid sequence. To compute the percentage overlap between repertoires, the number of shared unique clonotypes was divided by the size of the smaller repertoire. Three approaches were used to assess repertoire richness: RTK rarefaction, the Chao1 estimator, and Recon v2.1 estimates of unobserved clonotypes. For all TCRbeta clonotypes obtained by the gDNA method from a few donors, generation probabilities were computed with OLGA. Here the immuneACCESS table is served through TCRdb, limited to in-frame sequences with V and J called. Missing clones are a known gap in these copies; in checked studies unresolved V genes cover under half, and the rest lacks a known reason. V and J calls and clone size are as listed in that table; D and trimming were resolved from the DNA. The sample profile shows about 2.5 million clones; 92% of them were found once. The ten most abundant clones make up approximately 0.39% of the sample.

Donors were healthy HIV-negative adults with no recently reported acute infections or vaccinations. Only Caucasian adults living in Nashville, Tennessee, USA were represented among the donors. CD4+ T cells were enriched by magnetic negative selection; naive cells were then positively selected on CD45RA, and the negative fraction formed the memory subset. Blood was obtained by leukapheresis, after which PBMCs were separated by Ficoll-Histopaque density gradient centrifugation and cryopreserved in liquid nitrogen vapor phase. Purity and quantity of every magnetically sorted T cell population were checked by analytical flow cytometry. Genomic DNA was isolated from every sorted fraction and measured by UV absorbance on a Nanodrop 2000c. Sample: naive CD4+ T cells from PBMCs. Per the publication, the cell subset or site label means: CD45RA+ positively selected. The receptor's source is a man aged 18 to 29 in good health. Some clones in this sample may be carry-over from other donors' samples.

The nucleotide sequence reads as follows: TGCGCCAGCAGCTCGGGGGCAGGCGGCTACGGCTACACCTTC. It specifies CASSSGAGGYGYTF. The sequence joins TRBV5-1 to TRBJ1-2; the best D guess is TRBD1, with 6 bases matching. Spanning cysteine to phenylalanine, the CDR3 consists of 14 amino acids. Of the read, only the CDR3 DNA is kept; its 42 bases are in frame from base 1. The V end loses 3 bases and the J end loses 8 bases, and a stretch of 17 bases separates them. The germline V gene gives CDR1 as SGHRS and CDR2 as YFSETQ.